This entry lists 13 T cell receptor beta chains sequenced from one sample in a study of blood T cell repertoires in COVID-19. This table comes from immunoSEQ multiplex PCR, and its TCRdb copy is limited to in-frame clones, with some not included. The sample includes approximately 240,000 clones, 84% of them seen just once. The specimen sequenced was peripheral blood. The source of these receptors is a middle-aged woman who had recovered from COVID-19.

The chain employs TRBV3-1 (or the pseudogene TRBV3-2) and TRBJ2-3, with D possibly matching TRBD2 (6 bases). V was pared by 6 bases and J by 11 bases, with 15 bases between. Germline V lookup: CDR1 LGHDT, CDR2 YNNKEL (reference sequence). The CDR3 has 12 amino acids. CDR3 sequence (DNA): TGTGCCAGCAGTCAACCGGGACTTAGGCAGTATTTT. Translating gives CASSQPGLRQYF.

This clone was counted between two and nine times. The chain recombines TRBV6-6 with TRBJ1-6, with TRBD1 matching 10 bases. This CDR3 is built from 16 residues. V gave up 5 bases and J gave up 8 bases; unmatched junction bases: 9. Germline V CDR1 and CDR2: MNHNY, SVGAGI (reference sequence). The CDR3 region is CASSRAAGTGDSPLHF. CDR3 coding DNA: TGTGCCAGCAGTCGTGCCGCCGGGACAGGGGATTCACCCCTCCACTTT.

The V gene is TRBV2, the J gene TRBJ1-1; D is unclear. Trimming pared 2 bases from V and 4 bases from J, leaving 11 bases between. This CDR3 is 14 amino acids long. Germline V gives CDR1 SNHLY, CDR2 FYNNEI. The CDR3 sequence: CASSELTQTTEAFF. The CDR3 DNA is TGTGCCAGCAGTGAACTCACACAGACCACTGAAGCTTTCTTT.

The rearrangement joins TRBV5-4 to TRBJ2-5, with D unclear. The germline CDR1 and CDR2 sequences are SGHNT and YYREEE (reference sequence). This CDR3 spans 13 amino acids. V was cut by 4 bases and J by 2 bases, with 9 bases left in between. The CDR3 DNA follows: TGTGCCAGCAGCCCGACTGAGCAAGAGACCCAGTACTTC. This translates into CASSPTEQETQYF.

This chain joins TRBV11-2 and TRBJ2-5; D perhaps matches TRBD1 (6 bases). Germline CDR1 is SGHAT and CDR2 is FQNNGV. V dropped 3 bases and J dropped 1 base, with 6 bases sitting between them. This CDR3 spans 13 amino acids. In nucleotides, the CDR3 is TGTGCCAGCAGCTTCAGGGGCCAAGAGACCCAGTACTTC. Its translation: CASSFRGQETQYF.

The chain carries TRBV7-9 and TRBJ1-3; no clear D. Germline V CDR1 and CDR2: SEHNR, FQNEAQ (reference sequence). CDR3 length: 17 residues. V gave up 4 bases and J gave up 0 bases, with 16 bases separating them. The DNA of the CDR3 is TGTGCCAGCAGCTCCCGACGGGAAACCCTCTCTGGAAACACCATATATTTT. Protein sequence: CASSSRRETLSGNTIYF.

The rearrangement joins TRBV6-1 to TRBJ2-3; 10 nucleotides line up with TRBD2. This CDR3 contains 14 residues. With 4 bases clipped from V and 3 bases from J, the junction kept 1 base outside the gene matches. Germline CDR1 MNHNS, CDR2 SASEGT. The CDR3 bases are TGTGCCAGCAGTGGAGCGGGGGGGACAGATACGCAGTATTTT. Its protein is CASSGAGGTDTQYF.

The chain recombines TRBV7-2 with TRBJ1-2, with TRBD1 matching 9 bases. The germline V gene has CDR1 SGHTA and CDR2 FQGNSA. This CDR3 comprises 14 residues. V trimming: 2 bases; J trimming: 6 bases; junction bases outside the gene matches: 4. This CDR3 is CASSLTGTGHGYTF. CDR3 DNA: TGTGCCAGCAGCTTAACCGGGACAGGGCATGGCTACACCTTC.

V and J are TRBV6-4 and TRBJ2-3; perhaps TRBD2 as D (6 bases). The V gene's germline CDR1 is MRHNA and CDR2 SNTAGT. The CDR3 length is 15 residues. V gave up 6 bases and J gave up 5 bases, with 18 bases separating them. The DNA of the CDR3 is TGTGCCAGCAGCCTAACTCGCGGGGCGGGAGATACGCAGTATTTT. Its translation: CASSLTRGAGDTQYF.

CDR3 coding DNA: TGTGCCTGGAGTTCGGACAGGAGCGCCCTGGGTTCACCCCTCCACTTT. The encoded protein is CAWSSDRSALGSPLHF. The V call is TRBV30, the J call TRBJ1-6; 7 bases are a match to TRBD1. V dropped 2 bases and J dropped 9; count of bases not matched to a gene: 13. The CDR3 sequence is 16 residues long. The germline V gene has CDR1 GTSNPN and CDR2 SVGIG (reference sequence).

The chain carries TRBV6-2 or TRBV6-3 and TRBJ1-1, with no clear D. The CDR3 is made up of 14 amino acids. V was trimmed by 5 bases and J by 1 base, leaving 11 bases between them. Germline V gene lookup returns CDR1 MNHEY and CDR2 SVGEGT. In DNA, the CDR3 is TGTGCCAGCAGTCGTGTGCGGCCGAACACTGAAGCTTTCTTT. Its translation is CASSRVRPNTEAFF.

This clone has a handful of counts. The V and J genes are TRBV12-3 or TRBV12-4 and TRBJ2-2; possible D gene TRBD2, 5 bases. V was clipped by 6 bases and J by 10 bases, with 12 bases between them. The CDR3 covers 12 residues. CDR3 DNA: TGTGCCAGCAGAGCGGACGGGGAGGAGCTGTTTTTT. Encoded protein: CASRADGEELFF.

This chain uses TRBV5-1 with TRBJ2-1; 7 bases match TRBD1. This CDR3 comprises 14 residues. J lost 5 bases, V lost 5 bases, and 7 bases had no gene match. The germline V gene encodes CDR1 SGHRS and CDR2 YFSETQ. The CDR3 spells CASRLTGLNNEQFF. CDR3 DNA: TGCGCCAGCAGGCTGACAGGGTTGAACAATGAGCAGTTCTTC.